This TCR beta chain was sequenced during a study of identical twins. This clonotype was recorded at least ten times. From the 5' RACE reads, TCRdb called clonotypes with MiXCR, one entry per CDR3 protein. The table shows 270,000 or so distinct CDR3 sequences, with roughly 8.7% occurring only once. J lost 7 bases, V lost 6 bases, and 10 bases had no gene match. Germline loops: CDR1 KGHSH, CDR2 LQKENI. The CDR3 covers 15 residues. These same data were also listed under a study on yellow fever vaccine responses in identical twins.

The sequencing input was CD8+ T cells sorted from blood. This sequence was found in a young woman in good health. The chain carries TRBV18 and TRBJ2-1; 9 bases map to TRBD1. CDR3 DNA: TGTGCCAGCTCCACCTTCGGGACAGGGAATAATGAGCAGTTCTTC. Translating it yields CASSTFGTGNNEQFF.